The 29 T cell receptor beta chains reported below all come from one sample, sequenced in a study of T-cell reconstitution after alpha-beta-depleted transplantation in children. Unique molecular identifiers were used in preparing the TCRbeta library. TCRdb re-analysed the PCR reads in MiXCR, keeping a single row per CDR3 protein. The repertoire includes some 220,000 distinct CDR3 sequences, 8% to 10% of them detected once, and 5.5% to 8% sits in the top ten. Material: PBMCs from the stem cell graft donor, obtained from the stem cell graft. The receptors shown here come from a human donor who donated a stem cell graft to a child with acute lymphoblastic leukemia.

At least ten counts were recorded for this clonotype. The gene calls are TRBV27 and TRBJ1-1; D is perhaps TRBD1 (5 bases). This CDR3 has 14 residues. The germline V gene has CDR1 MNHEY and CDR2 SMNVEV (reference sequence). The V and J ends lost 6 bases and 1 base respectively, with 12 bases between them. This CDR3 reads CASRSQGWNTEAFF. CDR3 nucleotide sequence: TGTGCCAGCAGAAGCCAGGGTTGGAACACTGAAGCTTTCTTT.

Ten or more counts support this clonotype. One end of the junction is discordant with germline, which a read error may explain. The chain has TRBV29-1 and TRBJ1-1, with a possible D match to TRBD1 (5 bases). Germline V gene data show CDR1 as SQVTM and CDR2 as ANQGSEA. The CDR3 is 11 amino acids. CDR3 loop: CSVDGGTGAFF. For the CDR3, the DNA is TGCAGCGTTGACGGCGGGACTGGAGCTTTCTTT.

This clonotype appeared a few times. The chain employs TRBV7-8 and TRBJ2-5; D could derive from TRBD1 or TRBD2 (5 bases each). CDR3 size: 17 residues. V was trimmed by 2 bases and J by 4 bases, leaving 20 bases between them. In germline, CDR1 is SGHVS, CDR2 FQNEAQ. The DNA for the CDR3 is TGTGCCAGCAGCTTACGGGACGGGTTGGGGGTCCGAGAGACCCAGTACTTC. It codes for CASSLRDGLGVRETQYF.

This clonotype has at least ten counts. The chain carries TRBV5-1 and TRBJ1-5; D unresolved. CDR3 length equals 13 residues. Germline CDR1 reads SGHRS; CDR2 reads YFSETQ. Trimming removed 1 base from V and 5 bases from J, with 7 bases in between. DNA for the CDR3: TGCGCCAGCAGCTTGAAGCCAGATCAGCCCCAGCATTTT. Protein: CASSLKPDQPQHF.

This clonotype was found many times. The DNA for the CDR3 is TGTGCCAGTAGTATATCGGGGAAAATCAACATTCAGTACTTC. This gives the protein CASSISGKINIQYF. This rearrangement joins TRBV19 to TRBJ2-4; possibly TRBD2 for D (5 bases). The CDR3 has 14 amino acids. Germline CDR1 is LNHDA and CDR2 is SQIVND (reference sequence). V dropped 2 bases and J dropped 7 bases, with 12 bases sitting between them.

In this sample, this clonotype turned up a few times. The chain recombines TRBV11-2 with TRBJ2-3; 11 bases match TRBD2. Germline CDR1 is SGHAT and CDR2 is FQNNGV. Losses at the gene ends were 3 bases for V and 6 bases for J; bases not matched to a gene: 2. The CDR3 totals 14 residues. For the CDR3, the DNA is TGTGCCAGCAGCTTGACTAGCGGGGCGGATACGCAGTATTTT. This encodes CASSLTSGADTQYF.

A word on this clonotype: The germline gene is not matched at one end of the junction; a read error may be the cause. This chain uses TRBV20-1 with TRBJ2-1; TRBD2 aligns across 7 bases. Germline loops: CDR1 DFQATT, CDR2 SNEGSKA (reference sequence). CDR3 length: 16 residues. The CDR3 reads CSARGRRGSSYNEQFF. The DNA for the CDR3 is TGCAGTGCCAGAGGGAGGCGGGGGAGCTCCTACAATGAGCAGTTCTTC.

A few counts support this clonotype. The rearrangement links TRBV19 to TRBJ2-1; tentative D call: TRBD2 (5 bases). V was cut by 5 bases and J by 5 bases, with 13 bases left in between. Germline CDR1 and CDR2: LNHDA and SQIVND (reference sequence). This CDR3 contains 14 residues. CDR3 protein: CASSASSSNNEQFF. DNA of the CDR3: TGTGCCAGTAGTGCGTCTAGCTCTAACAATGAGCAGTTCTTC. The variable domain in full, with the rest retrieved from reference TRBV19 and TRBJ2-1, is DGGITQSPKYLFRKEGQNVTLSCEQNLNHDAMYWYRQDPGQGLRLIYYSQIVNDFQKGDIAEGYSVSREKKESFPLTVTSAQKNPTAFYLCASSASSSNNEQFFGPGTRLTVL.

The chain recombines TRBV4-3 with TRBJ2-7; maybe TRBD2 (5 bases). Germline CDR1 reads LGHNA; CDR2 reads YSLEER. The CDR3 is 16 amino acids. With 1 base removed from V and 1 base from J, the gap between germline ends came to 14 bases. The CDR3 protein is CASSQVPNGGSYEQYF. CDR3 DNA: TGCGCCAGCAGCCAAGTCCCCAACGGCGGGTCCTACGAGCAGTACTTC.

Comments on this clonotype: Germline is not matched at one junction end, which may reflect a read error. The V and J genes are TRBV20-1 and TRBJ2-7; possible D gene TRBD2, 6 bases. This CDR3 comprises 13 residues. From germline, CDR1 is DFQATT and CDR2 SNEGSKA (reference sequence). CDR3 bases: TGCTGTGCTAGCGAGCCAGGACTCCACGAGCAGTACTTC. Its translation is CCASEPGLHEQYF.

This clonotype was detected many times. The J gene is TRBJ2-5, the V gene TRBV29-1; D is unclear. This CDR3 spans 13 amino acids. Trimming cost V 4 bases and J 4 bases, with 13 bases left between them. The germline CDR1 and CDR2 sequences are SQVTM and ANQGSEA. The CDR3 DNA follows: TGCAGCGTTGCTCCTACCAGGTCAGAGACCCAGTACTTC. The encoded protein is CSVAPTRSETQYF.

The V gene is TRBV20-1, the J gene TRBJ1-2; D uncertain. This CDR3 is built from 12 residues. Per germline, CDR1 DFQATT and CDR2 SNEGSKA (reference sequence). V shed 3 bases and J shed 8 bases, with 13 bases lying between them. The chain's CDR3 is CSASNGLWGYTF. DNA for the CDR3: TGCAGTGCTAGTAACGGACTTTGGGGCTACACCTTC.

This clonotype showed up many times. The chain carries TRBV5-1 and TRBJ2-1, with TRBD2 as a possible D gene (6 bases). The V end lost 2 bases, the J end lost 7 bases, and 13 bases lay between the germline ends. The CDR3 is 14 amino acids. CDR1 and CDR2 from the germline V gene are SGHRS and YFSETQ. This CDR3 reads CASSLGGFPNEQFF. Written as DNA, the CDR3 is TGCGCCAGCAGCTTAGGAGGGTTCCCTAATGAGCAGTTCTTC.

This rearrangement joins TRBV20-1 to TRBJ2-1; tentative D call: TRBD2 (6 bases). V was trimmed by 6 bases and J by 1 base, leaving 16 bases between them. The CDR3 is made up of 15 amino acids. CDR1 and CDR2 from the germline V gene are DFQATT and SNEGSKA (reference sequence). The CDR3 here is CSADDASESYNEQFF. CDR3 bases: TGCAGTGCGGATGATGCTAGCGAGTCCTACAATGAGCAGTTCTTC.

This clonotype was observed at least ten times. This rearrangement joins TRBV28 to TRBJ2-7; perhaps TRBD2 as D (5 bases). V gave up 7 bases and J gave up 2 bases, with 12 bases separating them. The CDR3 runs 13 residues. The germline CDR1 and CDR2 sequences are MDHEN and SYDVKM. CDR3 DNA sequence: TGTGCCAGCATCCAATCGGGGACCTACGAGCAGTACTTC. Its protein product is CASIQSGTYEQYF.

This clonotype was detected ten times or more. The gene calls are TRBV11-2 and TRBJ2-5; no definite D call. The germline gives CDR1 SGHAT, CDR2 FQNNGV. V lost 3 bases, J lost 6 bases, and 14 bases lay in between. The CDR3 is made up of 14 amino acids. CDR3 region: CASSFLKGLQTQYF. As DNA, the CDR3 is TGTGCCAGCAGCTTTCTGAAGGGTTTGCAGACCCAGTACTTC.

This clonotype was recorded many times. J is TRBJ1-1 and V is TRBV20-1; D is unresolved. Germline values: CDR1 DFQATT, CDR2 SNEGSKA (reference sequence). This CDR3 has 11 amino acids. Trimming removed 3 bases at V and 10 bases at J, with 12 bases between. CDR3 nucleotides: TGCAGTGCTAGCGGGCGTTTCGTAGCTTTCTTT. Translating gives CSASGRFVAFF.

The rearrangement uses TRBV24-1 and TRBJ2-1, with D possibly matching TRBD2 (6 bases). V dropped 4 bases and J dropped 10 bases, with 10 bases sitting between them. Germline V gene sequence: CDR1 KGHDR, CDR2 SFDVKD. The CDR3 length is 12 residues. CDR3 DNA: TGTGCCACCAGTGACTTTGGGGGGGAGCAGTTCTTC. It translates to CATSDFGGEQFF.

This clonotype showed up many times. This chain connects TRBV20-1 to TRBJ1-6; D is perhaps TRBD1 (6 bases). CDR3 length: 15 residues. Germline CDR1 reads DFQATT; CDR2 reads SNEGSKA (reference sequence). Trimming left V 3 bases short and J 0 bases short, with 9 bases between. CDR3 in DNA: TGCAGTGCTAGGCAGGGGAGCTCCTATAATTCACCCCTCCACTTT. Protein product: CSARQGSSYNSPLHF.

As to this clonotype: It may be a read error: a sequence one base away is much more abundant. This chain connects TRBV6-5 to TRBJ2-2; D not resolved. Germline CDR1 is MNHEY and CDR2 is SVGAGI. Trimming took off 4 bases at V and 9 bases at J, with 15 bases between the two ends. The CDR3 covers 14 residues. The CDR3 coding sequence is TGTGCCAGCAGTTGCAGCCGGGTCTATCGGGAGCTGTTTTTT. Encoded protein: CASSCSRVYRELFF.

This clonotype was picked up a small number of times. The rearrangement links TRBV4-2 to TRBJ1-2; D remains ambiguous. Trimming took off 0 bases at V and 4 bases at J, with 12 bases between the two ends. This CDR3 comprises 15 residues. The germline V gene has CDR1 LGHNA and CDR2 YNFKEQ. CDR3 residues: CASSQDWSGSYGYTF. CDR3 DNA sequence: TGTGCCAGCAGCCAAGATTGGTCCGGTTCCTATGGCTACACCTTC.

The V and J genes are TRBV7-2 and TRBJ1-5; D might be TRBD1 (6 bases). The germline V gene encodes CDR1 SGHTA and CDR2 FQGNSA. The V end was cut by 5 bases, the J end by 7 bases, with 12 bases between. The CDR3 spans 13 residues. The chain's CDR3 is CASSIRGGQPQHF. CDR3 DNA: TGTGCCAGCAGCATAAGGGGGGGCCAGCCCCAGCATTTT.

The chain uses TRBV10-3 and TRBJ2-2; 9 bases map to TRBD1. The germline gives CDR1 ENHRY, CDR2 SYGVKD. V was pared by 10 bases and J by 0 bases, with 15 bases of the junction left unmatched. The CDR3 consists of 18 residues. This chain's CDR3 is CATRTGTGTAPNTGELFF. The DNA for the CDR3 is TGTGCCACTCGAACCGGGACAGGGACCGCTCCGAACACCGGGGAGCTGTTTTTT.

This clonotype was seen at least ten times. The CDR3 DNA is TGTGCCAGCAGCCAAGTCAGGGGCGGCTATGGCTACACCTTC. Amino acids: CASSQVRGGYGYTF. V usage is TRBV14 and J usage is TRBJ1-2, with D possibly matching TRBD1 (6 bases). Per germline, CDR1 SGHDN and CDR2 FVKESK. The CDR3 is made up of 14 amino acids. The V end lost 1 base, the J end lost 4 bases, and 10 bases lay between the germline ends.

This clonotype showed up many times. The CDR3 DNA reads as TGCGCCAGCAGTCAGTTAGGTCGAGCCTACGAGCAGTACTTC. Its translation is CASSQLGRAYEQYF. V is TRBV4-1 and J is TRBJ2-7; D ambiguous. The CDR3 loop spans 14 amino acids. From germline, CDR1 is MGHRA and CDR2 YSYEKL. Trimming removed 6 bases from V and 2 bases from J, with 14 bases in between.

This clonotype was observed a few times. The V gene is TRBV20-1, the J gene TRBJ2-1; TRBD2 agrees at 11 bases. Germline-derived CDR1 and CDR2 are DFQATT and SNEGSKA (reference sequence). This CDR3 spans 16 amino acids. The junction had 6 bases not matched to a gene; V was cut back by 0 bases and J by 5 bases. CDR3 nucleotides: TGCAGTGCTAGAGATGGGTCTAGCGGGGGGAACAATGAGCAGTTCTTC. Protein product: CSARDGSSGGNNEQFF.

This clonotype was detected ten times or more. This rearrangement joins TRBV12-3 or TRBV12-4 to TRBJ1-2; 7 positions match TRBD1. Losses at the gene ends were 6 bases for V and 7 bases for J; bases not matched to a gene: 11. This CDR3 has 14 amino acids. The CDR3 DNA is TGTGCCAGCAGGACCGGGACAGAAGGGCGTGGCTACACCTTC. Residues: CASRTGTEGRGYTF.

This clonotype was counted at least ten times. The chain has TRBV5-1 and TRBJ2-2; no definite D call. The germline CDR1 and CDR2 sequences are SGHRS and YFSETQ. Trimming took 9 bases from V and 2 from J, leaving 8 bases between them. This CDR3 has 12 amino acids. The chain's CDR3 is CATTYNTGELFF. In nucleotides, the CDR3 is TGCGCCACAACGTATAACACCGGGGAGCTGTTTTTT.

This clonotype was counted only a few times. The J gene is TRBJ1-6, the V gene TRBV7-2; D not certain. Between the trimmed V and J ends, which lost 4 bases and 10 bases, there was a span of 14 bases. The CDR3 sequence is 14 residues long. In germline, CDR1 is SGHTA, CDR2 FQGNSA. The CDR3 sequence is CASSSQRARSPLHF. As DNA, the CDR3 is TGTGCCAGCAGCTCTCAGCGGGCGAGGTCACCCCTCCACTTT.